The 15 T cell receptor beta chains below come from one sample, sequenced in a study of blood T cell repertoires in COVID-19 (dated by TCRdb to the early 2020s). The library came from the immunoSEQ multiplex PCR assay. The table was pulled from immuneACCESS by TCRdb, which kept in-frame rearrangements only. Such tables lose some clones; where checked, under half of the loss comes from unresolved V genes, and the rest has no known cause. This sample gives roughly 170,000 clones in total; approximately 78% of them show up just once. 15% to 20% of the sample rests with the top ten. The specimen sequenced was PBMCs or T cells enriched from blood (not recorded which). The receptors were sampled from a woman aged 50 to 60 who had recovered from COVID-19.

This clone has ten or more counts. The chain uses TRBV9 and TRBJ2-1, with D perhaps TRBD2 (6 bases). The CDR3 sequence is 15 residues long. Trimming cost V 0 bases and J 6 bases, with 13 bases left between them. The germline V gene encodes CDR1 SGDLS and CDR2 YYNGEE. The CDR3 DNA reads TGTGCCAGCAGCGTAGGGGAGACTAGAGTCAATGAGCAGTTCTTC. As protein: CASSVGETRVNEQFF.

The rearrangement links TRBV30 to TRBJ2-3; 12 positions match TRBD2. The CDR3 is 15 residues long. Per the germline V gene, CDR1 is GTSNPN and CDR2 is SVGIG (reference sequence). After removal of 3 bases from V and 2 bases from J, the junction contained 3 bases not matched to a gene. CDR3 DNA sequence: TGTGCCTGGAGACGGACTAGCGGGACCACAGATACGCAGTATTTT. This sequence encodes CAWRRTSGTTDTQYF.

This clone appeared a single time. Sequence at one end of the junction differs from germline and may be a read error. The J gene is TRBJ1-3, the V gene TRBV3-1 (or the pseudogene TRBV3-2); D uncertain. In germline, CDR1 is LGHDT, CDR2 YNNKEL (reference sequence). The CDR3 has 13 amino acids. CDR3 nucleotide sequence: TGTGCCAGTAGCCCCGGGGATGGAAACACCATATATTTT. Its protein is CASSPGDGNTIYF.

This chain joins TRBV6-4 and TRBJ2-2, with TRBD1 as a possible D gene (6 bases). The CDR3 has 14 residues. CDR1 is MRHNA, CDR2 SNTAGT, per germline. V was shortened by 4 bases and J by 4 bases, with 10 bases between the two germline ends. The CDR3 bases are TGTGCCAGCAGTGGGACAGATAGCACCGGGGAGCTGTTTTTT. It translates to CASSGTDSTGELFF.

The chain has TRBV9 and TRBJ1-1; no clear D gene. The germline gives CDR1 SGDLS, CDR2 YYNGEE. CDR3 length equals 14 residues. The V end was cut by 4 bases, the J end by 3 bases, with 13 bases between. This CDR3 is CASSPVNPYTEAFF. CDR3 coding DNA: TGTGCCAGCAGCCCGGTTAATCCCTACACTGAAGCTTTCTTT.

The chain is built from TRBV7-2 and TRBJ1-5; D call uncertain. The V and J ends lost 1 base and 8 bases respectively, with 9 bases between them. This CDR3 contains 13 residues. CDR1 and CDR2 from the germline V gene are SGHTA and FQGNSA. Here the CDR3 DNA reads TGTGCCAGCAGCTTAGACAACATCGAGCCCCAGCATTTT. As protein: CASSLDNIEPQHF.

There are a few counts of this clone. The chain uses TRBV5-1 and TRBJ2-7; TRBD2 matches at 9 bases. The germline V gene has CDR1 SGHRS and CDR2 YFSETQ. V lost 1 base, J lost 5 bases, and 7 bases stayed unmatched. The CDR3 runs to 15 residues. CDR3 amino acids: CASSLRPAGGDEQYF. CDR3 sequence (DNA): TGCGCCAGCAGCTTGAGGCCGGCGGGAGGGGACGAGCAGTACTTC.

The chain uses TRBV5-4 and TRBJ2-1; D possibly corresponds to TRBD2 (5 bases). V lost 0 bases and J 12 bases, leaving 13 bases between the germline ends. Germline loops: CDR1 SGHNT, CDR2 YYREEE (reference sequence). The CDR3 is 13 amino acids. The CDR3 DNA is TGTGCCAGCAGCTTGGAAAGAGCTAGCAGGCAGTTCTTC. Its protein is CASSLERASRQFF.

The chain has TRBV23-1 and TRBJ2-3; 9 bases fit TRBD1. TRBV23-1 is an open reading frame, and its role is uncertain. Germline trimming cut 2 bases from V and 7 bases from J; bases unmatched to any gene: 13. The CDR3 extends over 17 amino acids. The chain's CDR3 is CASSQPSRDREWNTQYF. CDR3 sequence (DNA): TGCGCCAGCAGTCAACCGAGCCGGGACAGGGAATGGAATACGCAGTATTTT.

This chain connects TRBV29-1 to TRBJ2-2; 13 nucleotides match TRBD2. The junction had 6 bases not matched to a gene; V was cut back by 4 bases and J by 4 bases. The CDR3 sequence is 16 residues long. Looked up from germline, CDR1 is SQVTM and CDR2 is ANQGSEA. CDR3 protein: CSVGLAGGSVTGELFF. The DNA of the CDR3 is TGCAGCGTTGGACTAGCGGGAGGTTCGGTCACCGGGGAGCTGTTTTTT.

This clone was counted between two and nine times. This chain uses TRBV6-5 with TRBJ1-2; 8 bases agree with TRBD1. V lost 4 bases, J lost 7 bases, and 11 bases stayed unmatched. The germline V gene encodes CDR1 MNHEY and CDR2 SVGAGI. The CDR3 runs to 15 residues. The CDR3 is CASSSYGQGAFGYTF. As DNA, the CDR3 is TGTGCCAGCAGTTCGTATGGCCAGGGGGCGTTTGGCTACACCTTC.

V gene TRBV24-1 combines with J gene TRBJ2-2, with 7 positions matching TRBD2. The CDR3 extends over 17 amino acids. V trimming: 3 bases; J trimming: 2 bases; junction bases outside the gene matches: 8. Germline V gene sequence: CDR1 KGHDR, CDR2 SFDVKD. The CDR3 bases are TGTGCCACCAGTGATCCGGGGGGACTACAAAACACCGGGGAGCTGTTTTTT. Protein sequence: CATSDPGGLQNTGELFF.

V is TRBV7-8 and J is TRBJ2-1, with 7 bases matching TRBD1. The V gene's germline CDR1 is SGHVS and CDR2 FQNEAQ. The junction had 1 base not matched to a gene; V was cut back by 0 bases and J by 5 bases. CDR3 length equals 14 residues. In DNA, the CDR3 is TGTGCCAGCAGCTTAGCGACAGGGAACAATGAGCAGTTCTTC. Translated, it gives CASSLATGNNEQFF.

The chain combines TRBV6-2 or TRBV6-3 with TRBJ2-1, with D possibly TRBD2 on 5 matching bases. The length of the CDR3 is 16 residues. CDR1 is MNHEY, CDR2 SVGEGT, per germline. The V end lost 4 bases, the J end lost 4 bases, and 17 bases lay between the germline ends. CDR3 in amino acids: CASSSYSAGNYNEQFF. In DNA form, the CDR3 reads TGTGCCAGCAGTTCCTATAGCGCGGGCAATTACAATGAGCAGTTCTTC.

The chain joins TRBV9 to TRBJ1-5; D unclear. Trimming left V 9 bases short and J 4 bases short, with 8 bases between. CDR1 and CDR2 from the germline V gene are SGDLS and YYNGEE. This CDR3 contains 11 residues. The CDR3 DNA follows: TGTGCCACAACGGGGAATCAGCCCCAGCATTTT. Residues: CATTGNQPQHF.